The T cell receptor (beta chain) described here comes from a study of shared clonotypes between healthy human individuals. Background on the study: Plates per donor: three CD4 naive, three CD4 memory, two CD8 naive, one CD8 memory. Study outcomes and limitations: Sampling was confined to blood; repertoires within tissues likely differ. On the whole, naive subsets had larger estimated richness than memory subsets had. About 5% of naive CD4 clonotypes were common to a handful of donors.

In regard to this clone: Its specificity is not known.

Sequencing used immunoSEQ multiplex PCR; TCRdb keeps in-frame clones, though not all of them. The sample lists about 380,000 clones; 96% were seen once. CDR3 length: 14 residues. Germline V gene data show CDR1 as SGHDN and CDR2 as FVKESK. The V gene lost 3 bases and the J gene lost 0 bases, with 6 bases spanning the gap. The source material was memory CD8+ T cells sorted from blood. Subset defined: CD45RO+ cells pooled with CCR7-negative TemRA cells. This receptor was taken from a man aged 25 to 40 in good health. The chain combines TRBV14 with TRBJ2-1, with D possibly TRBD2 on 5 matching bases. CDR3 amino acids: CASSQLASYNEQFF. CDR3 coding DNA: TGTGCCAGCAGCCAGCTAGCCTCCTACAATGAGCAGTTCTTC.